This T cell receptor beta chain came from a study of T and B cells in COVID-19 patients. Study-wide context: Blood was sampled from COVID-19 patients who were either actively infected or recovered. In the active-infection cohort, about 90% of the 20 patients had comorbidities linked to unfavorable COVID-19 outcome.

Blood genomic DNA input for TRB amplification was 250-500 ng. Multiplex PCR with BIOMED2 TRB-A/B primer pools amplified TRB rearrangements. TCRdb re-analysed the multiplex PCR reads in MiXCR, keeping a single row per CDR3 protein. The sample lists several hundred distinct CDR3 sequences, over 25% occurring once. The CDR3 is made up of 14 amino acids. V lost 5 bases and J lost 2, with 13 bases in between. Germline CDR1 reads SQVTM; CDR2 reads ANQGSEA. This chain links TRBV29-1 with TRBJ2-1; tentatively, D is TRBD1 (6 bases). Sequencing input: blood. This clonotype was sampled from a human donor with active COVID-19. The donor label of this sample is uncertain. The CDR3 region has the DNA TGCAGCGTTCGACTCCGGGACACCTACAATGAGCAGTTCTTC. Protein product: CSVRLRDTYNEQFF.